These 4 T cell receptor beta chains were sequenced from one sample in a study of human T cells and chemical hapten exposure. Time point indicated: patch test 1, 2 weeks after DPC sensitization. Treatment reported: therapeutic diphenylcyclopropenone sensitization with weekly scalp DPC. TCRdb reprocessed the RACE reads with MiXCR, giving one entry per CDR3 protein. This sample yields around 340,000 distinct CDR3 sequences, of which under 8% are seen a single time; roughly 8% belongs to the top ten. Sequencing used whole blood, obtained in connection with sensitization to the hapten diphenylcyclopropenone (DPC). These receptors all stem from a woman aged 18 to 35 with alopecia areata. Some clones in this sample may be carry-over from other donors' samples.

The CDR3 region has the DNA TGTGCCAGCAGCTTGAACATGGATTCATTAGCTAACTATGGCTACACCTTC. It encodes CASSLNMDSLANYGYTF. This chain joins TRBV7-6 and TRBJ1-2, with no clear D. With 3 bases removed from V and 0 bases from J, the gap between germline ends came to 17 bases. Germline V gene data show CDR1 as SGHVS and CDR2 as FNYEAQ. The CDR3 runs to 17 residues.

The chain carries TRBV24-1 and TRBJ2-3, with D possibly matching TRBD2 (6 bases). This CDR3 region has 18 residues. Deletions cut 5 bases from V and 2 bases from J, with 22 bases between. The germline CDR1 and CDR2 sequences are KGHDR and SFDVKD. CDR3 loop: CATSGPRGDGVHTDTQYF. The CDR3 nucleotides read TGTGCCACCAGTGGCCCCCGCGGGGACGGGGTCCACACAGATACGCAGTATTTT.

The chain employs TRBV7-9 and TRBJ1-4; 9 bases line up with TRBD1. Germline loops: CDR1 SEHNR, CDR2 FQNEAQ (reference sequence). Trimming cost V 5 bases and J 3 bases; bases outside gene matches: 16. The CDR3 contains 19 residues. The CDR3 is CASSAPDRGVPPANEKLFF. The CDR3 nucleotides are TGTGCCAGCAGCGCGCCAGACAGGGGGGTCCCTCCGGCTAATGAAAAACTGTTTTTT. Combining the CDR3 with reference TRBV7-9 and TRBJ1-4 gives the whole variable domain DTGVSQNPRHKITKRGQNVTFRCDPISEHNRLYWYRQTLGQGPEFLTYFQNEAQLEKSRLLSDRFSAERPKGSFSTLEIQRTEQGDSAMYLCASSAPDRGVPPANEKLFFGSGTQLSVL.

The table lists this clonotype with many counts. The chain combines TRBV28 with TRBJ1-1; D call uncertain. The CDR3 spans 12 residues. V lost 3 bases, J lost 2 bases, and 4 bases lay in between. CDR1 MDHEN and CDR2 SYDVKM come from the germline V gene. The CDR3 region has the DNA TGTGCCAGCAGTTTGAGTAACACTGAAGCTTTCTTT. Its protein product is CASSLSNTEAFF.